Each of the 14 T cell receptor beta chains below was sequenced from the same sample in a study of blood T cell repertoires in COVID-19. Sequenced by immunoSEQ multiplex PCR; TCRdb stores in-frame clones only, minus some. The sample carries a few hundred thousand clones, 75% to 90% recorded once. The specimen sequenced was PBMCs or T cells enriched from blood (not recorded which). Receptors originate from a woman aged 45 to 65 who had recovered from COVID-19.

This sequence joins TRBV28 and TRBJ1-4; TRBD1 matches at 8 bases. V lost 5 bases to trimming and J lost 0 bases; unmatched junction nucleotides: 2. The CDR3 is 15 residues long. Germline values: CDR1 MDHEN, CDR2 SYDVKM. The CDR3 coding sequence is TGTGCCAGCAGTGGGGGACAGGCAACTAATGAAAAACTGTTTTTT. Protein sequence: CASSGGQATNEKLFF.

The gene calls are TRBV4-1 and TRBJ2-7, with TRBD2 identical over 7 bases. This CDR3 has 15 amino acids. Germline CDR1 is MGHRA and CDR2 is YSYEKL. V shed 3 bases and J 3 bases; nucleotides not matched to a gene: 8. Here the CDR3 DNA reads TGCGCCAGCAGCCAGGGGAGCGGGACTCACTACGAGCAGTACTTC. Translated, it gives CASSQGSGTHYEQYF.

The V and J genes are TRBV28 and TRBJ2-7; TRBD2 might be the D (6 bases). The CDR3 runs to 14 residues. V lost 6 bases to trimming and J lost 3 bases, with 15 bases between them. Germline V gene lookup returns CDR1 MDHEN and CDR2 SYDVKM. The CDR3 is CASSLRDLGYEQYF. The DNA for the CDR3 is TGTGCCAGCAGCCTCCGGGACTTGGGCTACGAGCAGTACTTC.

This sequence joins TRBV10-3 and TRBJ1-2, with D maybe TRBD1 (5 bases). V shed 0 bases and J shed 6 bases, with 11 bases lying between them. The CDR3 spans 14 residues. Germline V gene data show CDR1 as ENHRY and CDR2 as SYGVKD. The chain's CDR3 is CAISESKGEHGYTF. The CDR3 nucleotides read TGTGCCATCAGTGAGTCGAAAGGGGAACATGGCTACACCTTC.

This clone was counted ten times or more. The rearrangement joins TRBV2 to TRBJ1-1; 12 nucleotides line up with TRBD1. The CDR3 consists of 13 residues. V lost 7 bases and J lost 11; bases outside the gene matches: 8. Germline assignment: CDR1 SNHLY and CDR2 FYNNEI. CDR3 DNA: TGTGCCAGCATGGGGACAGGGGGCGCGTCGGCTTTCTTT. Protein product: CASMGTGGASAFF.

The DNA for the CDR3 is TGTGCCAGCAGTGAACTTCCCGGGACTAGCGGAACCTACGAGCAGTACTTC. Encoded protein: CASSELPGTSGTYEQYF. The chain uses TRBV2 and TRBJ2-7; 11 nucleotides align to TRBD2. The CDR3 contains 17 residues. Trimming at V came to 2 bases and at J to 2 bases, leaving 8 bases not matched to a gene. Germline CDR1 and CDR2: SNHLY and FYNNEI.

The chain has TRBV21-1 and TRBJ1-5; TRBD1, the D gene given by the table, was not confirmed from the DNA. TRBV21-1 is given as a pseudogene. This CDR3 is built from 16 residues. The CDR3: CASSFPGQESNQPQHF. The DNA for the CDR3 is TGTGCCAGCAGCTTTCCGGGACAGGAAAGCAATCAGCCCCAGCATTTT.

This clone was recorded only once. The chain combines TRBV6-5 with TRBJ2-7, with 15 bases fitting TRBD2. After removal of 8 bases from V and 5 bases from J, the junction contained 1 base not matched to a gene. The germline gives CDR1 MNHEY, CDR2 SVGAGI. This CDR3 has 13 residues. In nucleotides, the CDR3 is TGTGCCAGCGGGACTAGCGGGAGGCACGAGCAGTACTTC. Translated, it gives CASGTSGRHEQYF.

J is TRBJ1-3 and V is TRBV5-6; 8 bases match TRBD1. This CDR3 region has 16 residues. J was trimmed by 0 bases and V by 2 bases; bases with no gene match: 4. Germline CDR1 reads SGHDT; CDR2 reads YYEEEE. DNA for the CDR3: TGTGCCAGCAGCTTTTTACAGGGGGACTCTGGAAACACCATATATTTT. Residues: CASSFLQGDSGNTIYF. Variable domain in full (rest from reference TRBV5-6 and TRBJ1-3): DAGVTQSPTHLIKTRGQQVTLRCSPKSGHDTVSWYQQALGQGPQFIFQYYEEEERQRGNFPDRFSGHQFPNYSSELNVNALLLGDSALYLCASSFLQGDSGNTIYFGEGSWLTVV.

The J gene is TRBJ2-5, the V gene TRBV7-6, with a weak D call TRBD2 (6 bases). CDR3 length equals 13 residues. Trimming took off 5 bases at V and 5 bases at J, with 12 bases between the two ends. CDR1 is SGHVS, CDR2 FNYEAQ, per germline. CDR3 DNA: TGTGCCAGCAGCCCGGGACTGTGGGAGACCCAGTACTTC. Translated, it gives CASSPGLWETQYF.

This clone was counted between two and nine times. The chain joins TRBV7-8 to TRBJ2-7; 9 bases agree with TRBD2. The CDR3 consists of 16 residues. V trimming: 3 bases; J trimming: 1 base; junction bases outside the gene matches: 7. Germline V CDR1 and CDR2: SGHVS, FQNEAQ. The CDR3 DNA reads TGTGCCAGCAGCTTCGATTTGCTAGCGGGGTCCTACGAGCAGTACTTC. Its translation is CASSFDLLAGSYEQYF.

The J gene is TRBJ2-7, the V gene TRBV6-6, with 10 bases aligning to TRBD2. Germline V gene lookup returns CDR1 MNHNY and CDR2 SVGAGI (reference sequence). Trimming removed 5 bases from V and 0 bases from J; junction bases left unmatched: 10. CDR3 length: 17 amino acids. CDR3 loop: CASSPSSSGSGSYEQYF. The CDR3 region has the DNA TGTGCCAGCAGTCCCTCGTCTAGCGGGAGTGGCTCCTACGAGCAGTACTTC.

Here the CDR3 DNA reads TGTGCCAGCAGACCGACAGGGGCTTTAACCTACGAGCAGTACTTC. As protein: CASRPTGALTYEQYF. The V gene is TRBV27, the J gene TRBJ2-7; 8 nucleotides align to TRBD1. Germline CDR1 and CDR2: MNHEY and SMNVEV (reference sequence). The V and J ends lost 6 bases and 2 bases, in that order; junction bases with no gene match: 9. The CDR3 covers 15 residues.

The chain has TRBV7-2 and TRBJ1-5; D is perhaps TRBD1 (6 bases). Trimming pared 1 base from V and 4 bases from J, leaving 11 bases between. The CDR3 extends over 15 amino acids. CDR1 and CDR2 (germline): SGHTA, FQGNSA. The CDR3 DNA reads as TGTGCCAGCAGCTTAGTGGACAGTATAAATCAGCCCCAGCATTTT. The encoded protein is CASSLVDSINQPQHF.